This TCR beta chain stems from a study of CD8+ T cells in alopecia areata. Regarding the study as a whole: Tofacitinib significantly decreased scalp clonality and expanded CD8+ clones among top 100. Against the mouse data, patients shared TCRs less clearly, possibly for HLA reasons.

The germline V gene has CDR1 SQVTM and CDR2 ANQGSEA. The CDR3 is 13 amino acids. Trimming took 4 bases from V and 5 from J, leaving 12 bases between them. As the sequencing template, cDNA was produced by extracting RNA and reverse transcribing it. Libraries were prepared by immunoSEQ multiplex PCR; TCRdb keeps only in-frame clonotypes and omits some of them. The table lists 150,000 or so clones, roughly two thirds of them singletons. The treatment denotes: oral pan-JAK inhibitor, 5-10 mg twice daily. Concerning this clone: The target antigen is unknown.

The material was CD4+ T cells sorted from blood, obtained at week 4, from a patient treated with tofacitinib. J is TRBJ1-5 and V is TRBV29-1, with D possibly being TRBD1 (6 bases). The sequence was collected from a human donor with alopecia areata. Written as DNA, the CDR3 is TGCAGCGTTGCCGACAGGCGAGATCAGCCCCAGCATTTT. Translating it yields CSVADRRDQPQHF.